This T cell receptor beta chain was sequenced during a study of CD8 T cells in Susac syndrome. Reverse transcription used about 0.45 to 1 ug RNA and random hexamers. The authors amplified TCR beta CDR3 across 54 Vbeta and 13 Jbeta using immunoSEQ multiplex PCR. TCRdb independently ran MiXCR on the immunoSEQ multiplex PCR reads; one entry per CDR3 protein. There are around 170,000 distinct CDR3 sequences in the sample; just over 90% occur only once, and around 0.075% lies in the top ten. J lost 3 bases, V lost 4 bases, and 8 bases had no gene match. CDR3 length equals 14 residues. From germline, CDR1 is SQVTM and CDR2 ANQGSEA. Negative isolation was used for CD8+ and CD4+ T cells, and FACS enrichment was applied to TEMRA cells.

The source of this sequence is a human donor in good health. The chain is built from TRBV29-1 and TRBJ2-5; 7 bases are a match to TRBD1. Sequenced: CD4+ T cells from PBMCs. As DNA, the CDR3 is TGCAGCGTTGTCGACAGGGTGTCGAAAGAGACCCAGTACTTC. Amino acids: CSVVDRVSKETQYF.